The 13 T cell receptor beta chains listed next were all sequenced from one sample in a study of shared clonotypes between healthy human individuals. Profiled with immunoSEQ multiplex PCR; TCRdb holds only in-frame clones, not every one. The data contain under 1,100,000 clones, about 80% of them singletons. Sequences were obtained from memory CD4+ T cells from PBMCs. The subset denotes: CD45RA-negative fraction. Source of these receptors: a man between 18 and 35 years old in good health. Some clones in this sample may be carry-over from other donors' samples.

The gene calls are TRBV18 and TRBJ2-3; D ambiguous. This CDR3 contains 13 residues. Germline V gives CDR1 KGHSH, CDR2 LQKENI. V was trimmed by 5 bases and J by 6 bases, leaving 12 bases between them. This chain's CDR3 is CASSSNVGDTQYF. The DNA for the CDR3 is TGTGCCAGCTCATCCAATGTCGGGGATACGCAGTATTTT.

For this clone: Given a much more abundant clone one base away, this may be a read error. V is TRBV29-1 and J is TRBJ1-4; the D gene is possibly TRBD1 (6 bases). Per the germline V gene, CDR1 is SQVTM and CDR2 is ANQGSEA. The CDR3 has 12 amino acids. Written as DNA, the CDR3 is TGCGGCGTTACCGGGGGCGGCGAAAAACTGTTTTTT. Residues: CGVTGGGEKLFF.

This clone has more than one count but fewer than ten. The chain employs TRBV20-1 and TRBJ1-2; D not resolved. This CDR3 comprises 11 residues. With 7 bases removed from V and 7 bases from J, the gap between germline ends came to 13 bases. CDR1 DFQATT and CDR2 SNEGSKA come from the germline V gene (reference sequence). CDR3 protein: CSVPPDRGYTF. The CDR3 DNA reads TGCAGTGTGCCCCCCGATCGTGGCTACACCTTC.

This chain connects TRBV30 to TRBJ2-3; TRBD1 matches at 8 bases. Germline V gene lookup returns CDR1 GTSNPN and CDR2 SVGIG (reference sequence). The ends lost 7 bases at V and 4 bases at J; junction bases unmatched: 4. CDR3 length: 12 residues. CDR3 loop: CAFPQGADTQYF. The CDR3 DNA reads as TGTGCCTTTCCACAGGGGGCAGATACGCAGTATTTT.

This rearrangement joins TRBV28 to TRBJ1-2, with D uncertain. Germline assignment: CDR1 MDHEN and CDR2 SYDVKM. V was shortened by 7 bases and J by 3 bases, with 6 bases between the two germline ends. This CDR3 region has 11 residues. CDR3: CASNSHYGYTF. CDR3 nucleotide sequence: TGTGCCAGCAACAGTCACTATGGCTACACCTTC.

This clone was detected a few times. The chain uses TRBV19 and TRBJ1-5; a possible D gene is TRBD1 (6 bases). Trimming pared 4 bases from V and 9 bases from J, leaving 10 bases between. CDR3 length equals 12 residues. Germline assignment: CDR1 LNHDA and CDR2 SQIVND (reference sequence). The CDR3 DNA follows: TGTGCCAGTAGTAACAAAGGGGGGCCCCAGCATTTT. Its protein product is CASSNKGGPQHF.

This clone appeared once. J is TRBJ1-2 and V is TRBV27; no definite D call. Germline values: CDR1 MNHEY, CDR2 SMNVEV (reference sequence). The CDR3 is 15 amino acids. V dropped 4 bases and J dropped 4 bases, with 16 bases sitting between them. CDR3 coding DNA: TGTGCCAGCAGTTACGCTCTGGAGGGAGCCTATGGCTACACCTTC. This sequence encodes CASSYALEGAYGYTF.

The CDR3 loop reads CASSLYPGRPIAKNIQYF. CDR3 DNA sequence: TGTGCCAGCAGTTTATACCCCGGGAGACCCATAGCCAAAAACATTCAGTACTTC. The gene calls are TRBV27 and TRBJ2-4; possible D gene TRBD2, 6 bases. V was pared by 1 base and J by 0 bases, with 16 bases between. CDR3 length: 18 amino acids. The germline CDR1 and CDR2 sequences are MNHEY and SMNVEV (reference sequence).

V and J are TRBV5-1 and TRBJ2-2; D is uncertain. The CDR3 length is 13 residues. Germline CDR1 and CDR2: SGHRS and YFSETQ. V lost 0 bases, J lost 8 bases, and 8 bases lay in between. The chain's CDR3 is CASSLAWQGELFF. In nucleotides, the CDR3 is TGCGCCAGCAGCTTGGCCTGGCAGGGGGAGCTGTTTTTT.

This clone was counted at least ten times. V is TRBV6-1 and J is TRBJ2-5, with TRBD1 matching over 10 bases. In germline, CDR1 is MNHNS, CDR2 SASEGT. V was clipped by 5 bases and J by 5 bases; unmatched bases: 5. The CDR3 consists of 14 residues. As DNA, the CDR3 is TGTGCCAGCAGTCCCGGGACAGGGGTCGAGACCCAGTACTTC. As protein: CASSPGTGVETQYF.

This sequence joins TRBV6-5 and TRBJ1-2, with 7 bases matching TRBD1. This CDR3 is 13 amino acids long. V lost 7 bases to trimming and J lost 5 bases; unmatched junction nucleotides: 7. CDR1 is MNHEY and CDR2 is SVGAGI in the germline V gene. CDR3 in DNA: TGTGCCAGCAAGGAGGGGGCGCGATATGGCTACACCTTC. Amino acid sequence: CASKEGARYGYTF.

This chain uses TRBV10-3 with TRBJ2-7; 8 bases align to TRBD1. There are 14 residues in the CDR3. With V trimmed by 4 bases and J by 2 bases, 4 bases remained unmatched. Per germline, CDR1 ENHRY and CDR2 SYGVKD. CDR3 sequence: CAISGQGTTYEQYF. CDR3 coding DNA: TGTGCCATCAGTGGACAGGGGACAACCTACGAGCAGTACTTC.

The chain carries TRBV7-2 and TRBJ2-7; maybe TRBD1 (5 bases). The germline V gene encodes CDR1 SGHTA and CDR2 FQGNSA. This CDR3 contains 14 residues. Trimming stripped 3 bases from V and 3 bases from J, with 12 bases between. The CDR3 nucleotides are TGTGCCAGCAGCTTGTTCGGACATAACTACGAGCAGTACTTC. Its protein product is CASSLFGHNYEQYF.